What follows are 16 T cell receptor beta chains derived from one specimen sequenced in a study of cytomegalovirus exposure and HLA in healthy donors (dated by TCRdb to 2016 to 2017). The method was the immunoSEQ multiplex PCR assay. A mixture of 60 forward primers for TCR Vbeta segments and 13 reverse primers for TCR Jbeta segments was used in the multiplex PCR. What TCRdb holds here is the immuneACCESS table cut down to in-frame rearrangements. Part of the clones is not present; checked against another copy, under half of the missing clones reflect an unresolved V gene, and the others are unexplained. This sample has roughly 130,000 clones in its table, and around 72% of those were observed once. Over 1% of the sample is taken by the ten largest. Sequencing was done on a sample of PBMCs. The receptor source for this set is a middle-aged woman in good health and CMV-seronegative.

The chain joins TRBV19 to TRBJ1-2; D may be TRBD1 (6 bases). The J call could be wrong; TRBJ2-7 is a better fit for the DNA end. The CDR3 is 11 amino acids. Germline lookup yields CDR1 LNHDA and CDR2 SQIVND (reference sequence). Here the CDR3 DNA reads TGTGCCAGTAGTGAGGGGACAAGACAGTACTTC. Its translation is CASSEGTRQYF.

This clone showed up just a few times. This chain joins TRBV5-1 and TRBJ2-7, with TRBD1 matching over 8 bases. This CDR3 is 13 amino acids long. CDR1 and CDR2 (germline): SGHRS, YFSETQ. The J segment lost 2 bases and the V segment lost 7 bases, leaving 5 bases of the junction unmatched. CDR3 DNA sequence: TGCGCCAGCGGACAGGGAGATACCTACGAGCAGTACTTC. Residues: CASGQGDTYEQYF.

The V and J genes are TRBV19 and TRBJ2-1, with 7 positions matching TRBD2. This CDR3 contains 15 residues. The trim removed 3 bases at V and 2 bases at J, leaving 4 bases unmatched. CDR1 and CDR2 (germline): LNHDA, SQIVND (reference sequence). CDR3 sequence: CASSMGGGTYNEQFF. CDR3 in DNA: TGTGCCAGTAGTATGGGCGGGGGAACCTACAATGAGCAGTTCTTC.

The chain combines TRBV6-5 with TRBJ1-1; D unclear. V was pared by 8 bases and J by 0 bases, with 10 bases between. The CDR3 is 13 residues long. Germline CDR1 reads MNHEY; CDR2 reads SVGAGI. The CDR3 nucleotides read TGTGCCAGCCGCGGGAGAGTGAACACTGAAGCTTTCTTT. Its protein is CASRGRVNTEAFF.

V gene TRBV28 combines with J gene TRBJ1-4; no firm D call. The germline V and J ends were trimmed by 2 bases and 5 bases, with 9 bases remaining between them. This CDR3 region has 14 residues. The V gene's germline CDR1 is MDHEN and CDR2 SYDVKM. In nucleotides, the CDR3 is TGTGCCAGCAGTTTAGTAAGCATAAATGAAAAACTGTTTTTT. This codes for CASSLVSINEKLFF.

This clone was recorded a few times. J is TRBJ2-2 and V is TRBV10-3; TRBD1 aligns across 9 bases. V lost 6 bases and J lost 2; bases outside the gene matches: 10. The CDR3 contains 17 residues. Per the germline V gene, CDR1 is ENHRY and CDR2 is SYGVKD. CDR3 sequence: CAIRAGTGMFNTGELFF. CDR3 sequence (DNA): TGTGCCATCAGGGCCGGGACAGGGATGTTTAACACCGGGGAGCTGTTTTTT.

The chain links TRBV12-5 to TRBJ1-1; a possible D gene is TRBD1 (5 bases). Germline V gives CDR1 LGHNT, CDR2 FRNRAP. The ends were cut back, 0 bases at V and 2 bases at J, with 16 bases in the middle. The CDR3 is 17 residues long. For the CDR3, the DNA is TGTGCTAGTGGTTTGGTACGTCAACTGGGGCGCAACACTGAAGCTTTCTTT. It specifies CASGLVRQLGRNTEAFF.

V and J are TRBV18 and TRBJ1-2; weak D call: TRBD1 (5 bases). Germline CDR1 and CDR2: KGHSH and LQKENI. The CDR3 length is 14 residues. V dropped 2 bases and J dropped 2 bases, with 9 bases sitting between them. CDR3 sequence: CASSPGAGNYGYTF. The CDR3 region has the DNA TGTGCCAGCTCACCAGGGGCAGGGAACTATGGCTACACCTTC.

The chain couples TRBV29-1 to TRBJ2-3; D uncertain. CDR1 is SQVTM, CDR2 ANQGSEA, per germline. The V end lost 1 base, the J end lost 3 bases, and 8 bases lay between the germline ends. CDR3 length equals 13 residues. CDR3 in amino acids: CSVEGRLTDTQYF. The CDR3 DNA reads as TGCAGCGTTGAAGGAAGACTTACAGATACGCAGTATTTT.

As regards this clone: The sample contains more than one DNA sequence encoding this CDR3. V and J are TRBV28 and TRBJ1-2; 9 bases line up with TRBD1. V shed 4 bases, J shed 1 base, and the junction held 4 bases outside the gene matches. Germline V gene sequence: CDR1 MDHEN, CDR2 SYDVKM. This CDR3 spans 15 amino acids. The CDR3: CASSSPGQGNYGYTF. The CDR3 DNA is TGTGCCAGCAGTTCACCGGGACAGGGTAACTATGGCTACACCTTC.

V and J are TRBV7-9 and TRBJ1-1; D gene unclear. This CDR3 is built from 13 residues. Germline V gives CDR1 SEHNR, CDR2 FQNEAQ (reference sequence). The V and J ends lost 2 bases and 2 bases respectively, with 6 bases between them. The CDR3 DNA reads TGTGCCAGCAGCTTACGCACAAACACTGAAGCTTTCTTT. It specifies CASSLRTNTEAFF.

The J gene is TRBJ2-2, the V gene TRBV5-1; TRBD1 matches at 9 bases. This CDR3 is built from 14 residues. The V gene's germline CDR1 is SGHRS and CDR2 YFSETQ. V lost 4 bases and J lost 6; bases outside the gene matches: 4. The CDR3 DNA follows: TGCGCCAGCAGCGGTACAGGGGGCTCCGGGGAGCTGTTTTTT. As protein: CASSGTGGSGELFF.

The chain links TRBV2 to TRBJ1-1; D remains ambiguous. CDR1 is SNHLY and CDR2 is FYNNEI in the germline V gene. The length of the CDR3 is 11 residues. Between the trimmed V and J ends, which lost 9 bases and 7 bases, there was a span of 12 bases. Here the CDR3 reads CASRQEGEAFF. DNA of the CDR3: TGTGCCAGTCGACAAGAAGGTGAAGCTTTCTTT.

The CDR3 region is CASSRDRGIFSYGYTF. Written as DNA, the CDR3 is TGTGCCAGCAGCCGGGACAGGGGAATATTCAGCTATGGCTACACCTTC. The rearrangement uses TRBV7-9 and TRBJ1-2; 10 bases match TRBD1. CDR3 length: 16 amino acids. J lost 4 bases, V lost 5 bases, and 10 bases had no gene match. Looked up from germline, CDR1 is SEHNR and CDR2 is FQNEAQ (reference sequence).

CDR3 region: CASSEGGGYEQYV. In DNA form, the CDR3 reads TGTGCCAGCTCAGAGGGCGGGGGTTACGAGCAGTACGTC. This chain links TRBV18 with TRBJ2-7, with TRBD2 matching over 7 bases. V was pared by 5 bases and J by 4 bases, with 5 bases of the junction left unmatched. CDR1 and CDR2 (germline): KGHSH, LQKENI. The CDR3 totals 13 residues.

This rearrangement joins TRBV28 to TRBJ2-1; possible D gene TRBD2, 6 bases. V lost 6 bases to trimming and J lost 0 bases, with 6 bases between them. CDR1 and CDR2 (germline): MDHEN, SYDVKM. This CDR3 has 13 residues. The CDR3 sequence is CASRGGSYNEQFF. The DNA for the CDR3 is TGTGCCAGCAGGGGGGGCTCCTACAATGAGCAGTTCTTC.